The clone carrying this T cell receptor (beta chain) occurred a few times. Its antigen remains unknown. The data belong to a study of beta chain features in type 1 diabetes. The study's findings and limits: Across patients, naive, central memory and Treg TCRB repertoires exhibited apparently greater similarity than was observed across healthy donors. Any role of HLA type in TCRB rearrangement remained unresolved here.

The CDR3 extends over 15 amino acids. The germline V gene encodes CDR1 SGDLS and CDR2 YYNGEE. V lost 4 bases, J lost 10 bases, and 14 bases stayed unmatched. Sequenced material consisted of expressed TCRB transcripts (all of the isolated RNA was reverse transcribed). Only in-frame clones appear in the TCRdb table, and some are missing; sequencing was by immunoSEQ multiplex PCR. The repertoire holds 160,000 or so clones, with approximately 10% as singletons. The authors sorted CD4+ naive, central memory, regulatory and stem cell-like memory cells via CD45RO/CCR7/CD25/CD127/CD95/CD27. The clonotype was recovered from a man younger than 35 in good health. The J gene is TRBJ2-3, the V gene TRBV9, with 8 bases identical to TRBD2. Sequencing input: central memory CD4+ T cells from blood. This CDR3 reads CASSPQAGGSNPQYF. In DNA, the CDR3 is TGTGCCAGCAGCCCTCAGGCGGGAGGATCAAATCCGCAGTATTTT.